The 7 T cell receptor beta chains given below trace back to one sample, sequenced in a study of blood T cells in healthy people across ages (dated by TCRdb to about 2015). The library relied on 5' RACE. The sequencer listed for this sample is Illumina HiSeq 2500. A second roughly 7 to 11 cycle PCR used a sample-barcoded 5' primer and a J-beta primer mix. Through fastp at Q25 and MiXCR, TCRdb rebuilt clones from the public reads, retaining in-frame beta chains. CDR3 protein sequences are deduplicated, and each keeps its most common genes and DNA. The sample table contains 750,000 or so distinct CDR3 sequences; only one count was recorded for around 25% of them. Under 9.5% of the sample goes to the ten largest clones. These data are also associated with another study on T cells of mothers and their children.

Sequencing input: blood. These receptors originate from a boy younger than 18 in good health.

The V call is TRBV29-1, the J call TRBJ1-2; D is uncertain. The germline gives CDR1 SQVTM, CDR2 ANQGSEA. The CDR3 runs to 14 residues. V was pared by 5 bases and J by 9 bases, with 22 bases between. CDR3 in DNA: TGCAGCGTTCCGCGTGAGCAGAGTCCCTCGAGCTACACCTTC. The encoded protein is CSVPREQSPSSYTF.

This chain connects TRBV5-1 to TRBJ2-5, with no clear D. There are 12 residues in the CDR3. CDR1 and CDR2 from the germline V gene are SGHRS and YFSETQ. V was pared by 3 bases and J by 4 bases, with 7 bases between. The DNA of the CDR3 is TGCGCCAGCAGCTCCAACATAGAGACCCAGTACTTC. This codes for CASSSNIETQYF.

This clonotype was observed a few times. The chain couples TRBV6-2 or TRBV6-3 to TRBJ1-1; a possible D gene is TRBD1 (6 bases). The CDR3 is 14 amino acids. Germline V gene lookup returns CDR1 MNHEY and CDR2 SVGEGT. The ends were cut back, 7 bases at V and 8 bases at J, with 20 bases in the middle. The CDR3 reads CASTGLSGDREAFF. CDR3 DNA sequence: TGTGCCAGCACTGGTTTGTCAGGGGATCGGGAAGCTTTCTTT.

CDR3 amino acids: CASSFQGADGYTF. The CDR3 coding sequence is TGCGCCAGCAGCTTTCAGGGGGCTGATGGCTACACCTTC. This rearrangement joins TRBV5-1 to TRBJ1-2; 8 bases match TRBD1. The CDR3 is 13 residues long. The ends lost 2 bases at V and 6 bases at J; junction bases unmatched: 3. The germline V gene has CDR1 SGHRS and CDR2 YFSETQ.

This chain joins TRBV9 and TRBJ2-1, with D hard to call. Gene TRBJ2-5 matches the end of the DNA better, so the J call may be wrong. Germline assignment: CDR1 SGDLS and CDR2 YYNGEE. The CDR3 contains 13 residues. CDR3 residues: CASSVHVGETQYF. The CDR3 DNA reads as TGTGCCAGCAGCGTACACGTTGGAGAGACCCAGTACTTC.

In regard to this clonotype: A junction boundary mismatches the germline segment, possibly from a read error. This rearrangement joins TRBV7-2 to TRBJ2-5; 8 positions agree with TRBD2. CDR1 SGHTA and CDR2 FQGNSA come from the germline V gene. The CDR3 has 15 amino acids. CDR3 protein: CASSLAGGAGETQYF. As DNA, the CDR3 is TGTGCCAGCAGCCTAGCCGGGGGGGCCGGAGAGACCCAGTACTTC.

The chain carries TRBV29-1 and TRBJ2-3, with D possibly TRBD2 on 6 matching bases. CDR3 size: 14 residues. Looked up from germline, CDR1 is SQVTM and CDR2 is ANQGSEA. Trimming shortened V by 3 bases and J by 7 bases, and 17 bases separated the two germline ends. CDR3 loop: CSVDGGGQGYTQYF. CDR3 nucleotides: TGCAGCGTTGATGGTGGAGGGCAAGGTTATACGCAGTATTTT.